This T cell receptor (beta chain) was obtained from a study of T cells in Graves' hyperthyroidism and ophthalmopathy. The study, taken as a whole, reports: Ophthalmopathy was separated from stable hyperthyroidism by a 13 V-J model.

There were TCR beta CDR3 regions amplified from RNA transcripts. HTBI primers were used for first-round RT-PCR of the TCR CDR3. TCRdb redid the calling of the multiplex PCR reads with MiXCR, one entry per CDR3 protein. The sample lists 600,000 or so distinct CDR3 sequences; roughly 50% were seen once. The CDR3 runs to 16 residues. Germline-derived CDR1 and CDR2 are MGHDK and SYGVNS. The V gene end was trimmed by 5 bases and the J gene end by 0 bases; junction bases not matched to a gene: 7. It was considered stable Graves' hyperthyroidism when ophthalmopathy did not progress within 18 months. Orbital computed tomography, thyroid ultrasound, serum thyroxine and TRAb, and clinical symptoms together informed the diagnoses. Worth noting for this clonotype: Its antigen is as yet unknown.

Sequences were obtained from peripheral blood or thyroid tissue (not recorded which). The J gene is TRBJ2-7, the V gene TRBV25-1; the match to TRBD2 covers 10 bases. The source of this sequence is a woman in her late teens or twenties with Graves' hyperthyroidism. In DNA, the CDR3 is TGTGCCAGCAGTTCATCGACTAGCGGGCTCTCCTACGAGCAGTACTTC. This gives the protein CASSSSTSGLSYEQYF.